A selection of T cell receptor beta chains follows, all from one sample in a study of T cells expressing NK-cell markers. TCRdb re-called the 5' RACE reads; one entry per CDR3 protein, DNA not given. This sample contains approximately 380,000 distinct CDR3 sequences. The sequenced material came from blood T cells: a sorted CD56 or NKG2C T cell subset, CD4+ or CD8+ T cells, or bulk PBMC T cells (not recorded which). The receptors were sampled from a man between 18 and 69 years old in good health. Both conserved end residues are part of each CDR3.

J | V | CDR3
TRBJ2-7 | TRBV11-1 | CASSLEGRGLHEQYF
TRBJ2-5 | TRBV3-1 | CASSQDGQIIETQYF
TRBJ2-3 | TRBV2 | CASSPSGGEGDTQYF
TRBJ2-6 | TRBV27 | CASGTLSSGANVLTF
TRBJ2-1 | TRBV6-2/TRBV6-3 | CASSWPGRYNEQFF
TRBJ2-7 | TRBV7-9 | CASSRWESAYEQYF
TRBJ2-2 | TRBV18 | CASSPKIGVTGELFF
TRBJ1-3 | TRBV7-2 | CASSLGTVGNTIYF
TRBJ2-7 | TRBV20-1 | CSAPPGQGQNEQYF
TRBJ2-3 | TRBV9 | CARHSLLLGTDTQYF
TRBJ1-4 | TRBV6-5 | CASSYTRTGLINEKLFF
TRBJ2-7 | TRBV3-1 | CASSQDGLASSYEQYF
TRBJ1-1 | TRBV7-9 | CASSKSDGNTEAFF
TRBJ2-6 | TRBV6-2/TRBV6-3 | CASNRAAGGPSGSGANVLTF
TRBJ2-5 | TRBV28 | CASLRVAEETQYF